This T cell receptor beta chain was profiled in a study of regulatory T cells in long-lasting Graves disease. Time point specified: newly diagnosed GD, antithyroid drugs for less than 3 months. PBMCs were the source of the RNA used for TCR sequencing. V shed 1 base, J shed 0 bases, and the junction held 0 bases outside the gene matches. Germline loops: CDR1 MNHNS, CDR2 SASEGT. The CDR3 totals 15 residues. The TCR beta library used iRepertoire HTBI primers with Arm-PCR amplification of CDR3. TCRdb ran MiXCR on the multiplex PCR reads and lists one entry per CDR3 protein. The sample holds hundreds of thousands of distinct CDR3 sequences, about 11% seen once. This clonotype was seen many times. The antigen is undetermined. Study conclusions and caveats: Fewer public clonotypes were shared by new patients (966) than by persistent patients (fewer than 3,000).

The same specimen was also included in a second study, on T cells in Graves' hyperthyroidism and ophthalmopathy.

The sequenced sample was peripheral blood mononuclear cells (PBMCs), obtained at new diagnosis, from a patient treated with antithyroid drugs. The rearrangement uses TRBV6-1 and TRBJ2-7, with TRBD1 matching over 10 bases. This receptor was obtained from a woman in her 30s with Graves disease. The CDR3 spells CASSEGTGGSYEQYF. DNA of the CDR3: TGTGCCAGCAGTGAAGGGACAGGGGGCTCCTACGAGCAGTACTTC.